What follows are 9 T cell receptor beta chains derived from one specimen sequenced in a study of blood T cell repertoires in COVID-19. Libraries were prepared by immunoSEQ multiplex PCR; TCRdb keeps only in-frame clonotypes and omits some of them. This repertoire shows 35,000 to 50,000 clones, roughly nine tenths found once; its top ten account for 2% to 2.5%. The sample was peripheral blood. These receptors were collected from a man between 45 and 60 years old with active COVID-19.

V usage is TRBV10-3 and J usage is TRBJ2-7, with TRBD1 matching 8 bases. The CDR3 loop spans 15 amino acids. Germline V gene data show CDR1 as ENHRY and CDR2 as SYGVKD. Trimming cost V 2 bases and J 4 bases; bases outside gene matches: 7. CDR3 nucleotide sequence: TGTGCCATCAGTGAGCAAGGACAGGGTTTGTACGAGCAGTACTTC. This encodes CAISEQGQGLYEQYF.

The V call is TRBV29-1, the J call TRBJ1-2; D not resolved. There are 16 residues in the CDR3. Germline-derived CDR1 and CDR2 are SQVTM and ANQGSEA. V shed 0 bases and J shed 0 bases, with 14 bases lying between them. The CDR3 sequence is CSVEDEVPGANYGYTF. The CDR3 DNA reads TGCAGCGTTGAAGATGAGGTTCCCGGAGCTAACTATGGCTACACCTTC.

The J gene is TRBJ2-7, the V gene TRBV4-3, with D possibly TRBD2 on 5 matching bases. This CDR3 has 14 amino acids. Germline-derived CDR1 and CDR2 are LGHNA and YSLEER. V shed 0 bases and J shed 3 bases, with 9 bases lying between them. Written as DNA, the CDR3 is TGCGCCAGCAGCCAAGAGCGGGCAGGCTACGAGCAGTACTTC. This gives the protein CASSQERAGYEQYF.

J is TRBJ1-2 and V is TRBV20-1, with 8 bases that match TRBD1. V lost 3 bases and J lost 3; bases outside the gene matches: 6. Germline V gene sequence: CDR1 DFQATT, CDR2 SNEGSKA (reference sequence). CDR3 length: 14 amino acids. The CDR3 DNA reads as TGCAGTGCTAGTAGACCGGGACAGGACTATGGCTACACCTTC. Encoded protein: CSASRPGQDYGYTF.

This clone appeared a few times. The rearrangement joins TRBV11-2 to TRBJ1-6, with D possibly TRBD1 on 5 matching bases. Germline lookup yields CDR1 SGHAT and CDR2 FQNNGV. This CDR3 has 15 amino acids. Deletions cut 5 bases from V and 6 bases from J, with 14 bases between. CDR3 sequence reads: CASSPLAGLNSPLHF. CDR3 bases: TGTGCCAGCAGCCCCCTTGCAGGGCTTAATTCACCCCTCCACTTT.

V gene TRBV5-4 combines with J gene TRBJ2-5, with D possibly matching TRBD2 (6 bases). The CDR3 loop spans 14 amino acids. Germline CDR1 reads SGHNT; CDR2 reads YYREEE (reference sequence). Trimming cost V 4 bases and J 9 bases, with 19 bases left between them. For the CDR3, the DNA is TGTGCCAGCAGCCCCCCTAGCGCCCCGGGGTCCCAGTACTTC. This codes for CASSPPSAPGSQYF.

The chain employs TRBV7-9 and TRBJ1-1; D ambiguous. Trimming left V 2 bases short and J 6 bases short, with 4 bases between. Germline lookup yields CDR1 SEHNR and CDR2 FQNEAQ (reference sequence). This CDR3 has 11 amino acids. The CDR3 protein is CASSLSAEAFF. In DNA form, the CDR3 reads TGTGCCAGCAGCTTATCTGCTGAAGCTTTCTTT.

The genes are TRBV2 and TRBJ1-2; D remains unclear. CDR3 length: 14 amino acids. The germline gives CDR1 SNHLY, CDR2 FYNNEI. V lost 4 bases and J 3 bases, leaving 12 bases between the germline ends. CDR3 bases: TGTGCCAGCAGTGCCGAAGGGAGGTACTATGGCTACACCTTC. Its protein is CASSAEGRYYGYTF.

The rearrangement joins TRBV25-1 to TRBJ2-3, with D perhaps TRBD2 (5 bases). The ends were cut back, 4 bases at V and 3 bases at J, with 14 bases in the middle. The CDR3 consists of 15 residues. Germline-derived CDR1 and CDR2 are MGHDK and SYGVNS. The CDR3 DNA reads TGTGCCAGCAGTGGACGGACTCATAGGACAGATACGCAGTATTTT. It is translated as CASSGRTHRTDTQYF.